This T cell receptor (beta chain) was retrieved from a study of control samples from healthy donors and cancer patients. This clone has a single count. Deletions cut 4 bases from V and 7 bases from J, with 10 bases between. The germline V gene has CDR1 SNHLY and CDR2 FYNNEI. This CDR3 has 12 amino acids. This table comes from immunoSEQ multiplex PCR, and its TCRdb copy is limited to in-frame clones, with some not included. Of 70,000 to 85,000 clones listed, 91% were seen once; the top ten hold about 16%. The source is a man aged 50 to 59 in good health. Sample: blood. The chain has TRBV2 and TRBJ1-2; D gene uncertain. The CDR3 region has the DNA TGTGCCAGCAGTGGTCAGACACTTGGCTACACCTTC. It yields the protein CASSGQTLGYTF.